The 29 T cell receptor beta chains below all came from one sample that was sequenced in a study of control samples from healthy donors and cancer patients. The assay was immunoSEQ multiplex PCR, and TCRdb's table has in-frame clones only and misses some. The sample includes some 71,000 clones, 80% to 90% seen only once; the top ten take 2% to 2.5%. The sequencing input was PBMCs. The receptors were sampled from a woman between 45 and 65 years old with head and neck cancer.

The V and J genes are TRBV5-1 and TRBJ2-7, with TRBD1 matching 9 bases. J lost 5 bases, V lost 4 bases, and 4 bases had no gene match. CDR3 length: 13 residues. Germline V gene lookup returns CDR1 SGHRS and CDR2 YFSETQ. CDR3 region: CASSAGQGNEQYF. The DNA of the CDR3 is TGCGCCAGCAGCGCCGGACAGGGGAACGAGCAGTACTTC.

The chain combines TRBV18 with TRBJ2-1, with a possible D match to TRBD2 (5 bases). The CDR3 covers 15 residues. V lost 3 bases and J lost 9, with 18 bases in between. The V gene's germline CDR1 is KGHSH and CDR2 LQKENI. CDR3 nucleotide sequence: TGTGCCAGCTCACCGGACTCCCCCCCCTATGCTGAGCAGTTCTTC. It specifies CASSPDSPPYAEQFF.

The CDR3 here is CASSPGRSNTGELFF. In nucleotides, the CDR3 is TGTGCCAGCAGCCCCGGGAGGTCGAACACCGGGGAGCTGTTTTTT. This chain links TRBV7-2 with TRBJ2-2; the match to TRBD2 covers 7 bases. Germline trimming cut 5 bases from V and 0 bases from J; bases unmatched to any gene: 3. The germline CDR1 and CDR2 sequences are SGHTA and FQGNSA. The CDR3 covers 15 residues.

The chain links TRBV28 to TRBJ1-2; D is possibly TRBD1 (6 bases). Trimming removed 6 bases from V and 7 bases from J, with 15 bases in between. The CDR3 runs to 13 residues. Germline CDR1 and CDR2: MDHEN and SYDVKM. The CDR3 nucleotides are TGTGCCAGCAGACCACTACAGGGCTCTGGCTACACCTTC. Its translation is CASRPLQGSGYTF.

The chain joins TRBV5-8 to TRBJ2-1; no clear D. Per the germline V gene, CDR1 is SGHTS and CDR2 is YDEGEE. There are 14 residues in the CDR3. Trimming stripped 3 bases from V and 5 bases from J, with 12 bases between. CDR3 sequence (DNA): TGTGCCAGCAGCTCCCAGTCCACGGACAATGAGCAGTTCTTC. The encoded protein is CASSSQSTDNEQFF. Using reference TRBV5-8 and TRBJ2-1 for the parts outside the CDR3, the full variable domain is EAGVTQSPTHLIKTRGQQATLRCSPISGHTSVYWYQQALGLGLQFLLWYDEGEERNRGNFPPRFSGRQFPNYSSELNVNALELEDSALYLCASSSQSTDNEQFFGPGTRLTVL.

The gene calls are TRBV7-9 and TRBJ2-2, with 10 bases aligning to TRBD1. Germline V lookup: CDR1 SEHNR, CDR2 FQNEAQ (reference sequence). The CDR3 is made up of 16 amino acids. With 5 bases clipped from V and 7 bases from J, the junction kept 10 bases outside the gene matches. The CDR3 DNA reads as TGTGCCAGCAGCCTGGCCGGGACAGGGGCCTACGGGGAGCTGTTTTTT. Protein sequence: CASSLAGTGAYGELFF.

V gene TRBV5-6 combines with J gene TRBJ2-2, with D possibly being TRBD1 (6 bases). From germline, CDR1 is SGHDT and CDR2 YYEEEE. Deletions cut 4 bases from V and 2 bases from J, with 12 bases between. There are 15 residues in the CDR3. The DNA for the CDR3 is TGTGCCAGCAGCCCTAGGACAGTTAACACCGGGGAGCTGTTTTTT. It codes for CASSPRTVNTGELFF.

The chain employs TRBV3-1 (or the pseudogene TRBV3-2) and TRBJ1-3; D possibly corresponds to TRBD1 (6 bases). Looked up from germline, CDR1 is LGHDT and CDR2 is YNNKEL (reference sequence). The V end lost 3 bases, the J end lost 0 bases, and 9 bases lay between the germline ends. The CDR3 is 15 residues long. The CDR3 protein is CASSQGASSGNTIYF. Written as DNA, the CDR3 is TGTGCCAGCAGCCAGGGGGCGAGCTCTGGAAACACCATATATTTT.

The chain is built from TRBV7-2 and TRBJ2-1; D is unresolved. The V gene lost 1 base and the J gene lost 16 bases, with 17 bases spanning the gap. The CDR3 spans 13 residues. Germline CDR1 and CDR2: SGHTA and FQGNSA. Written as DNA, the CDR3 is TGTGCCAGCAGCTTAGAGGGCACCACAACATCCTTCTTC. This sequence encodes CASSLEGTTTSFF.

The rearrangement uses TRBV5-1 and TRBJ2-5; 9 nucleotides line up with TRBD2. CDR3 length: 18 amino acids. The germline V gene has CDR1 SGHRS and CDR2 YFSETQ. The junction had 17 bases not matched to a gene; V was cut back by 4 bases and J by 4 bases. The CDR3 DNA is TGCGCCAGCAGCGGCGTGGGACTAGCCGGATTCCTAAGAGAGACCCAGTACTTC. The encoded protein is CASSGVGLAGFLRETQYF.

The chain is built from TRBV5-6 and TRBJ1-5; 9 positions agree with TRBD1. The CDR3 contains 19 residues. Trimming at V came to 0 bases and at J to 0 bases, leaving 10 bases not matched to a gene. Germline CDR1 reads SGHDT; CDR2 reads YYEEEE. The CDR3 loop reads CASSLAVFGQGYSNQPQHF. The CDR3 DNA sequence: TGTGCCAGCAGCTTGGCCGTGTTCGGACAGGGGTATAGCAATCAGCCCCAGCATTTT.

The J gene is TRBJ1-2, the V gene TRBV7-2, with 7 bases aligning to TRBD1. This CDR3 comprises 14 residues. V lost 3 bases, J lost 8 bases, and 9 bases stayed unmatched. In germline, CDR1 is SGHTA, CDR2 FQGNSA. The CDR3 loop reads CASSFLTGAEGYTF. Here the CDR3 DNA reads TGTGCCAGCAGCTTCCTTACAGGGGCGGAGGGCTACACCTTC. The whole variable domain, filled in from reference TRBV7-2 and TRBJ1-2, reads GAGVSQSPSNKVTEKGKDVELRCDPISGHTALYWYRQSLGQGLEFLIYFQGNSAPDKSGLPSDRFSAERTGGSVSTLTIQRTQQEDSAVYLCASSFLTGAEGYTFGSGTRLTVV.

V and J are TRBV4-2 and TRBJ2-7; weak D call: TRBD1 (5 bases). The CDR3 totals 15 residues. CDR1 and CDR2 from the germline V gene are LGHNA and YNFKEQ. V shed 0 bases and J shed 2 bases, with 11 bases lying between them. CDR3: CASSQDLTVPYEQYF. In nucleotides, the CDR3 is TGTGCCAGCAGCCAAGATCTGACAGTACCCTACGAGCAGTACTTC.

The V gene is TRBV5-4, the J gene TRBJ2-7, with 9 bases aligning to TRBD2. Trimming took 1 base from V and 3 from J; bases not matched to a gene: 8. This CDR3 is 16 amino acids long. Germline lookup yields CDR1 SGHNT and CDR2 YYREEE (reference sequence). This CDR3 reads CASSLNPWRGGYEQYF. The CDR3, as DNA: TGTGCCAGCAGCTTGAACCCTTGGCGGGGGGGCTACGAGCAGTACTTC. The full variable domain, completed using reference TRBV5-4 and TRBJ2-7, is ETGVTQSPTHLIKTRGQQVTLRCSSQSGHNTVSWYQQALGQGPQFIFQYYREEENGRGNFPPRFSGLQFPNYSSELNVNALELDDSALYLCASSLNPWRGGYEQYFGPGTRLTVT.

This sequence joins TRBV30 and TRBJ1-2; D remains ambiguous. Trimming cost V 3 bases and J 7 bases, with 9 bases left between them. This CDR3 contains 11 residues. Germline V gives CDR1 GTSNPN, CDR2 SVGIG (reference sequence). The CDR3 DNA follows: TGTGCCTGGAGGGAGGGAGGTGGCTACACCTTC. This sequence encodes CAWREGGGYTF. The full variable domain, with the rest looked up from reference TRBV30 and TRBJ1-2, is SQTIHQWPATLVQPVGSPLSLECTVEGTSNPNLYWYRQAAGRGLQLLFYSVGIGQISSEVPQNLSASRPQDRQFILSSKKLLLSDSGFYLCAWREGGGYTFGSGTRLTVV.

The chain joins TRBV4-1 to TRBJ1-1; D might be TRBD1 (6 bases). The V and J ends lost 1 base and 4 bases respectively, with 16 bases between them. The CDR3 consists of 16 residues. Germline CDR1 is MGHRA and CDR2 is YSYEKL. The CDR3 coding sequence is TGCGCCAGCAGCCAAGCCGGAGGAGGGGGTGGCACTGAAGCTTTCTTT. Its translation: CASSQAGGGGGTEAFF.

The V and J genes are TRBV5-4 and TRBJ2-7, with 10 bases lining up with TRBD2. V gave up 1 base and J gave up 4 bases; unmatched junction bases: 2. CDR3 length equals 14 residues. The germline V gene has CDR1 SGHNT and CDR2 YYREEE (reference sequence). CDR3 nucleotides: TGTGCCAGCAGCTTGACTAGCGGGGATTACGAGCAGTACTTC. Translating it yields CASSLTSGDYEQYF.

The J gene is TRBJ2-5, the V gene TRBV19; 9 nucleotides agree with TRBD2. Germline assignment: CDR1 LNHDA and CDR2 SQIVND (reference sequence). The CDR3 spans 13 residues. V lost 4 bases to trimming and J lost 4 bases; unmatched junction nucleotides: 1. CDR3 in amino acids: CASSTGLAETQYF. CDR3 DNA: TGTGCCAGTAGTACGGGACTAGCAGAGACCCAGTACTTC.

The CDR3 coding sequence is TGTGCCAGCAGCCCCGAAGTTTGGGAGACCCAGTACTTC. As protein: CASSPEVWETQYF. The genes are TRBV11-2 and TRBJ2-5; D not certain. The CDR3 consists of 13 residues. From germline, CDR1 is SGHAT and CDR2 FQNNGV. V was cut by 5 bases and J by 5 bases, with 12 bases left in between.

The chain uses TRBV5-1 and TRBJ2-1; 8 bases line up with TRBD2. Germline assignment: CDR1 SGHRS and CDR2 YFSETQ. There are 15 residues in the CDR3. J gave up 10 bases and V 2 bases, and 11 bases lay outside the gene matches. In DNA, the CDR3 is TGCGCCAGCAGCTTCACGGGCGGGGGGCCCAGGGAGCAGTTCTTC. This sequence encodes CASSFTGGGPREQFF.

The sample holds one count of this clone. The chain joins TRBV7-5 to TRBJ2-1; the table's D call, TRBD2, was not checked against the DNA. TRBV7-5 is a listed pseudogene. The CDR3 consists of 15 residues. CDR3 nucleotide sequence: TGTGTCAGAAGCTTAGCGGGCGGGCGTTACAATGAGCAGTTCTTC. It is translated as CVRSLAGGRYNEQFF.

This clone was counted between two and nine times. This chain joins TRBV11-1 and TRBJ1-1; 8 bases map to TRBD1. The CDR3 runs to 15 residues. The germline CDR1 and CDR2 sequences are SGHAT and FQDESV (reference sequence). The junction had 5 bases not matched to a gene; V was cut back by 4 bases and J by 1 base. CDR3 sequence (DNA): TGTGCCAGCAGCTCCCAGGGACAGGAGAACACTGAAGCTTTCTTT. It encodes CASSSQGQENTEAFF.

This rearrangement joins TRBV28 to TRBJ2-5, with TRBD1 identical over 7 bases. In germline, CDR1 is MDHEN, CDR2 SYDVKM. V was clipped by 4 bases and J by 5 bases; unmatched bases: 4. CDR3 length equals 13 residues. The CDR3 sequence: CASSSGQLETQYF. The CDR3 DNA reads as TGTGCCAGCAGTTCGGGACAGCTTGAGACCCAGTACTTC.

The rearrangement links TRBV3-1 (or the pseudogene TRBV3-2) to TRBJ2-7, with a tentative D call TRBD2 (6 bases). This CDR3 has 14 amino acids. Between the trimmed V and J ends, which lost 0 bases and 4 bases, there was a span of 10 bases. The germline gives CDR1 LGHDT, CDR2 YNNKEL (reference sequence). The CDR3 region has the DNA TGTGCCAGCAGCCAAGATACCGGGACTTACGAGCAGTACTTC. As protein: CASSQDTGTYEQYF.

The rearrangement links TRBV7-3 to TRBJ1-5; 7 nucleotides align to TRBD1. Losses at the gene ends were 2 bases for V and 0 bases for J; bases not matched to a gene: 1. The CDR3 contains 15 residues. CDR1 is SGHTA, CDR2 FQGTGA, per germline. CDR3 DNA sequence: TGTGCCAGCAGCTTAGGGACAGATAGCAATCAGCCCCAGCATTTT. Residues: CASSLGTDSNQPQHF.

CDR3 region: CASRMNSPLHF. DNA for the CDR3: TGTGCCAGCAGGATGAATTCACCCCTCCACTTT. The genes are TRBV28 and TRBJ1-6; D unclear. The germline CDR1 and CDR2 sequences are MDHEN and SYDVKM. V was pared by 6 bases and J by 7 bases, with 4 bases between. CDR3 size: 11 residues.

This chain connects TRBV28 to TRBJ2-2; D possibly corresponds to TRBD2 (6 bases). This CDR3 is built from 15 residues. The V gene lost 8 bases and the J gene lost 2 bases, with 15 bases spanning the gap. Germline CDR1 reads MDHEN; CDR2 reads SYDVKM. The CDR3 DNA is TGTGCCAGCGGGACCACCGGGAGCAACACCGGGGAGCTGTTTTTT. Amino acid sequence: CASGTTGSNTGELFF.

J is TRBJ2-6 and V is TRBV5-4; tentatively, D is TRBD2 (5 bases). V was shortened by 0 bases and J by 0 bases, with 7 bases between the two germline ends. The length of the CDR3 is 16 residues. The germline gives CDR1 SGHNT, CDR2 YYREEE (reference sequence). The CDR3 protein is CASSLDSGSGANVLTF. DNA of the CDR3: TGTGCCAGCAGCTTGGACAGCGGCTCTGGGGCCAACGTCCTGACTTTC. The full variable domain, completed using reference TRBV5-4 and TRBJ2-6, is ETGVTQSPTHLIKTRGQQVTLRCSSQSGHNTVSWYQQALGQGPQFIFQYYREEENGRGNFPPRFSGLQFPNYSSELNVNALELDDSALYLCASSLDSGSGANVLTFGAGSRLTVL.

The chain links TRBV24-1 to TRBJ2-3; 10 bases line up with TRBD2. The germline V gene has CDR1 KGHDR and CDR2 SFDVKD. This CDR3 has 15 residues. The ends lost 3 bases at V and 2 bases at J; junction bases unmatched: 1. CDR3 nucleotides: TGTGCCACCAGTGATAGCGGGGGGGCCACAGATACGCAGTATTTT. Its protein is CATSDSGGATDTQYF.